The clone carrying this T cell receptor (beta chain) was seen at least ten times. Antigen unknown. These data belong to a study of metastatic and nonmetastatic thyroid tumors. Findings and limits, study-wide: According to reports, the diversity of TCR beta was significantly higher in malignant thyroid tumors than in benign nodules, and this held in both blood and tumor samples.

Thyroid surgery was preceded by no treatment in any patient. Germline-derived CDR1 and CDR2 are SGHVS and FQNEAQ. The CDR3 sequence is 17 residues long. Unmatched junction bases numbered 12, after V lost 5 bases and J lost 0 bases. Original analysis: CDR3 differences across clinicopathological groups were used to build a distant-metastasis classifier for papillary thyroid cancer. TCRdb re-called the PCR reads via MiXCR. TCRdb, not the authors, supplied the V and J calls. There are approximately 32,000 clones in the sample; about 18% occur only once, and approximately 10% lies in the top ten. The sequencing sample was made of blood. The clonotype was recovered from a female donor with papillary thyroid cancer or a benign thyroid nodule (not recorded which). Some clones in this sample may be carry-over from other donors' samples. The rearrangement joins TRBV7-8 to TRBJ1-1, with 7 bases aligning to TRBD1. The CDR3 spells CASSRYAPGQMNTEAFF. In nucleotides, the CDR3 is TGTGCCAGCAGCAGATACGCACCGGGACAGATGAACACTGAAGCTTTCTTT.